This entry lists 32 T cell receptor beta chains sequenced from one sample in a study of blood T cell repertoires in COVID-19. Sequenced by immunoSEQ multiplex PCR; TCRdb stores in-frame clones only, minus some. The sample consists of 30,000 to 40,000 clones, 87% of them appearing once. The sample taken for sequencing was peripheral blood. The receptors come from a man in his 60s with acute or convalescent COVID-19.

The genes are TRBV7-8 and TRBJ2-5; D is undetermined. The CDR3 is made up of 13 amino acids. Germline CDR1 SGHVS, CDR2 FQNEAQ. V lost 6 bases and J 5 bases, leaving 13 bases between the germline ends. In nucleotides, the CDR3 is TGTGCCAGCAGTCGTACAGCACGGGAGACCCAGTACTTC. Translating gives CASSRTARETQYF.

This sequence joins TRBV5-1 and TRBJ2-7; 7 bases agree with TRBD2. Germline CDR1 SGHRS, CDR2 YFSETQ. J gave up 2 bases and V 5 bases, and 7 bases lay outside the gene matches. CDR3 length: 14 amino acids. The CDR3 DNA sequence: TGCGCCAGCAGGGGGGGGGAGCACACCTACGAGCAGTACTTC. Amino acids: CASRGGEHTYEQYF. The whole variable domain, remainder taken from reference TRBV5-1 and TRBJ2-7, is KAGVTQTPRYLIKTRGQQVTLSCSPISGHRSVSWYQQTPGQGLQFLFEYFSETQRNKGNFPGRFSGRQFSNSRSEMNVSTLELGDSALYLCASRGGEHTYEQYFGPGTRLTVT.

The sample holds a few counts of this clone. The chain links TRBV28 to TRBJ2-2; TRBD1 matches 7 bases. CDR1 is MDHEN, CDR2 SYDVKM, per germline. The V gene end was trimmed by 2 bases and the J gene end by 7 bases; junction bases not matched to a gene: 7. The CDR3 contains 15 residues. Here the CDR3 DNA reads TGTGCCAGCAGTTTAAGGCCAGGGGGTTTCGGGGAGCTGTTTTTT. Residues: CASSLRPGGFGELFF.

This sequence joins TRBV27 and TRBJ1-2; no clear D. V was pared by 4 bases and J by 6 bases, with 12 bases between. The CDR3 is 13 residues long. Germline V lookup: CDR1 MNHEY, CDR2 SMNVEV (reference sequence). The CDR3 sequence is CASSYRGYHGYTF. The CDR3 nucleotides read TGTGCCAGCAGTTACCGGGGATACCATGGCTACACCTTC.

The genes are TRBV3-1 (or the pseudogene TRBV3-2) and TRBJ2-5; TRBD2 matches 7 bases. V lost 1 base to trimming and J lost 5 bases; unmatched junction nucleotides: 10. CDR1 and CDR2 (germline): LGHDT, YNNKEL (reference sequence). CDR3 length equals 16 residues. The CDR3 reads CASSQVGGRAPETQYF. DNA for the CDR3: TGTGCCAGCAGCCAAGTGGGTGGGAGGGCCCCGGAGACCCAGTACTTC.

The genes are TRBV6-5 and TRBJ1-6; tentatively, D is TRBD1 (6 bases). Germline loops: CDR1 MNHEY, CDR2 SVGAGI. V was cut by 0 bases and J by 8 bases, with 14 bases left in between. This CDR3 spans 16 amino acids. The CDR3 DNA reads TGTGCCAGCAGTTACTCAGGGACACTTATAGATTCACCCCTCCACTTT. It specifies CASSYSGTLIDSPLHF.

The chain combines TRBV30 with TRBJ1-2; 7 bases align to TRBD1. Germline trimming cut 2 bases from V and 4 bases from J; bases unmatched to any gene: 4. Germline CDR1 GTSNPN, CDR2 SVGIG (reference sequence). The CDR3 length is 13 residues. The CDR3 sequence is CAWSRDRPYGYTF. The CDR3 coding sequence is TGTGCCTGGAGTAGGGACAGACCCTATGGCTACACCTTC.

The gene calls are TRBV7-8 and TRBJ1-3; tentatively, D is TRBD1 (6 bases). CDR3 length: 16 amino acids. The germline CDR1 and CDR2 sequences are SGHVS and FQNEAQ. V lost 2 bases and J lost 8, with 19 bases in between. The CDR3: CASSLRIAGAVDTIYF. The CDR3 bases are TGTGCCAGCAGCTTACGAATAGCAGGGGCGGTGGACACCATATATTTT.

V gene TRBV30 combines with J gene TRBJ2-7; 11 bases are a match to TRBD1. Germline V CDR1 and CDR2: GTSNPN, SVGIG (reference sequence). V trimming: 4 bases; J trimming: 6 bases; junction bases outside the gene matches: 5. The CDR3 length is 13 residues. CDR3 protein: CAWTSGTGGEQYV. The DNA of the CDR3 is TGTGCCTGGACATCCGGGACAGGGGGCGAGCAGTACGTC.

The V and J genes are TRBV3-1 (or the pseudogene TRBV3-2) and TRBJ2-5; D is ambiguous. Germline CDR1 and CDR2: LGHDT and YNNKEL (reference sequence). V was pared by 4 bases and J by 0 bases, with 3 bases between. This CDR3 contains 12 residues. In DNA form, the CDR3 reads TGTGCCAGCAGCCCCAACCAAGAGACCCAGTACTTC. Protein: CASSPNQETQYF.

This clone has only a few counts. The chain combines TRBV5-1 with TRBJ1-2; D call uncertain. The CDR3 loop spans 13 amino acids. Germline V gene lookup returns CDR1 SGHRS and CDR2 YFSETQ. The ends were cut back, 4 bases at V and 2 bases at J, with 9 bases in the middle. CDR3 DNA sequence: TGCGCCAGCAGCCCCGCCGGGAACTATGGCTACACCTTC. This sequence encodes CASSPAGNYGYTF. The complete variable domain, with remaining parts taken from reference TRBV5-1 and TRBJ1-2, reads KAGVTQTPRYLIKTRGQQVTLSCSPISGHRSVSWYQQTPGQGLQFLFEYFSETQRNKGNFPGRFSGRQFSNSRSEMNVSTLELGDSALYLCASSPAGNYGYTFGSGTRLTVV.

With respect to this clone: The sample carries other DNA sequences with the same CDR3. The chain is built from TRBV5-1 and TRBJ1-5; possibly TRBD1 for D (5 bases). The germline V and J ends were trimmed by 0 bases and 7 bases, with 11 bases remaining between them. There are 14 residues in the CDR3. Germline CDR1 and CDR2: SGHRS and YFSETQ. Here the CDR3 DNA reads TGCGCCAGCAGCTTGGGCGGCGGGGGACAGCCCCAGCATTTT. Protein sequence: CASSLGGGGQPQHF.

The rearrangement uses TRBV29-1 and TRBJ1-2; TRBD1 might be the D (5 bases). The germline V gene encodes CDR1 SQVTM and CDR2 ANQGSEA. The CDR3 is made up of 11 amino acids. Trimming removed 4 bases at V and 13 bases at J, with 16 bases between. CDR3 sequence (DNA): TGCAGCGTTGGTCTTCAGGGTTGGCCCACCTTC. Residues: CSVGLQGWPTF. The full variable domain, its missing parts supplied by reference TRBV29-1 and TRBJ1-2, is SAVISQKPSRDICQRGTSLTIQCQVDSQVTMMFWYRQQPGQSLTLIATANQGSEATYESGFVIDKFPISRPNLTFSTLTVSNMSPEDSSIYLCSVGLQGWPTFGSGTRLTVV.

The chain links TRBV6-2 or TRBV6-3 to TRBJ2-1; 9 bases are a match to TRBD2. J was trimmed by 6 bases and V by 0 bases; bases with no gene match: 3. The CDR3 sequence is 15 residues long. Germline-derived CDR1 and CDR2 are MNHEY and SVGEGT. The CDR3 nucleotides read TGTGCCAGCAGTTACTCAGCGGGAGGCCCCAATGAGCAGTTCTTC. It is translated as CASSYSAGGPNEQFF.

The CDR3 sequence is CSSVGGENTEAFF. The DNA for the CDR3 is TGCAGCTCCGTGGGGGGAGAGAACACTGAAGCTTTCTTT. This rearrangement joins TRBV29-1 to TRBJ1-1, with D maybe TRBD1 (5 bases). This CDR3 is 13 amino acids long. V lost 8 bases to trimming and J lost 1 base, with 14 bases between them. Germline V CDR1 and CDR2: SQVTM, ANQGSEA. Looking up the rest from reference TRBV29-1 and TRBJ1-1 gives the full variable domain: SAVISQKPSRDICQRGTSLTIQCQVDSQVTMMFWYRQQPGQSLTLIATANQGSEATYESGFVIDKFPISRPNLTFSTLTVSNMSPEDSSIYLCSSVGGENTEAFFGQGTRLTVV.

The gene calls are TRBV9 and TRBJ1-5; no clear D. The germline V gene encodes CDR1 SGDLS and CDR2 YYNGEE. The CDR3 totals 15 residues. Trimming stripped 4 bases from V and 1 base from J, with 12 bases between. This CDR3 is CASSQGGRSNQPQHF. CDR3 DNA sequence: TGTGCCAGCAGCCAAGGAGGACGAAGCAATCAGCCCCAGCATTTT.

V gene TRBV7-2 combines with J gene TRBJ2-1; 7 bases align to TRBD1. The CDR3 runs 15 residues. In germline, CDR1 is SGHTA, CDR2 FQGNSA. The trim removed 5 bases at V and 3 bases at J, leaving 7 bases unmatched. The CDR3 coding sequence is TGTGCCAGCAGCACCGGGACAGTACTCTACAATGAGCAGTTCTTC. This translates into CASSTGTVLYNEQFF.

The gene calls are TRBV5-4 and TRBJ1-2, with unresolved D. Trimming took 3 bases from V and 4 from J, leaving 10 bases between them. CDR1 SGHNT and CDR2 YYREEE come from the germline V gene (reference sequence). CDR3 length equals 13 residues. This CDR3 reads CASSSGGGYGYTF. The CDR3 coding sequence is TGTGCCAGCAGCTCAGGAGGAGGCTATGGCTACACCTTC.

The V and J genes are TRBV27 and TRBJ2-1; D is perhaps TRBD2 (6 bases). The germline gives CDR1 MNHEY, CDR2 SMNVEV (reference sequence). Deletions cut 8 bases from V and 5 bases from J, with 13 bases between. The CDR3 contains 13 residues. The CDR3 loop is CASSEGTHNEQFF. Written as DNA, the CDR3 is TGTGCCAGCTCGGAGGGAACCCACAATGAGCAGTTCTTC.

The chain uses TRBV18 and TRBJ2-2; TRBD1 might be the D (5 bases). V was trimmed by 3 bases and J by 2 bases, leaving 16 bases between them. Germline V lookup: CDR1 KGHSH, CDR2 LQKENI. There are 17 residues in the CDR3. The CDR3 reads CASSPRRVGQNTGELFF. The CDR3, as DNA: TGTGCCAGCTCACCGCGCCGGGTAGGACAAAACACCGGGGAGCTGTTTTTT.

In the case of this clone: The junction departs from the called germline gene at one end, perhaps through a read error. J is TRBJ2-4 and V is TRBV5-4; 7 positions agree with TRBD1. This CDR3 contains 15 residues. Per germline, CDR1 SGHNT and CDR2 YYREEE (reference sequence). The CDR3 protein is CASSLDGTEGGIQYF. The CDR3 DNA reads as TGTGCCAGCAGTTTGGACGGGACAGAGGGTGGCATTCAGTACTTC. The full variable domain, its missing parts supplied by reference TRBV5-4 and TRBJ2-4, is ETGVTQSPTHLIKTRGQQVTLRCSSQSGHNTVSWYQQALGQGPQFIFQYYREEENGRGNFPPRFSGLQFPNYSSELNVNALELDDSALYLCASSLDGTEGGIQYFGAGTRLSVL.

The sample holds a few counts of this clone. The CDR3 reads CAISETTGTPSREQYF. CDR3 bases: TGTGCCATCAGTGAGACTACTGGGACACCCTCGCGGGAGCAGTACTTC. V usage is TRBV10-3 and J usage is TRBJ2-7, with D possibly being TRBD1 (6 bases). Germline values: CDR1 ENHRY, CDR2 SYGVKD. This CDR3 is 16 amino acids long. Trimming stripped 2 bases from V and 7 bases from J, with 21 bases between.

This chain links TRBV14 with TRBJ2-7; D may be TRBD2 (6 bases). Germline V gives CDR1 SGHDN, CDR2 FVKESK. Trimming removed 3 bases at V and 4 bases at J, with 13 bases between. The CDR3 totals 14 residues. Written as DNA, the CDR3 is TGTGCCAGCAGCCAGCAGTCGGGGGTTTACGAGCAGTACTTC. This codes for CASSQQSGVYEQYF. Using reference TRBV14 and TRBJ2-7 for the parts outside the CDR3, the full variable domain is EAGVTQFPSHSVIEKGQTVTLRCDPISGHDNLYWYRRVMGKEIKFLLHFVKESKQDESGMPNNRFLAERTGGTYSTLKVQPAELEDSGVYFCASSQQSGVYEQYFGPGTRLTVT.

The chain joins TRBV5-1 to TRBJ2-6; D remains unclear. V dropped 1 base and J dropped 0 bases, with 8 bases sitting between them. The CDR3 loop spans 16 amino acids. Germline V gives CDR1 SGHRS, CDR2 YFSETQ. CDR3 sequence (DNA): TGCGCCAGCAGCTTGTACAGTCTCTCTGGGGCCAACGTCCTGACTTTC. This sequence encodes CASSLYSLSGANVLTF.

V gene TRBV2 combines with J gene TRBJ2-1; the match to TRBD2 covers 12 bases. V lost 4 bases, J lost 3 bases, and 1 base stayed unmatched. CDR1 SNHLY and CDR2 FYNNEI come from the germline V gene. The CDR3 loop spans 15 amino acids. The CDR3 DNA reads TGTGCCAGCAGTGGACTAGCGGGAGACTACAATGAGCAGTTCTTC. This encodes CASSGLAGDYNEQFF.

The V gene is TRBV7-9, the J gene TRBJ2-7, with D uncertain. The length of the CDR3 is 11 residues. The ends were cut back, 3 bases at V and 3 bases at J, with 3 bases in the middle. Per the germline V gene, CDR1 is SEHNR and CDR2 is FQNEAQ (reference sequence). In nucleotides, the CDR3 is TGTGCCAGCAGCTTCAGCTACGAGCAGTACTTC. Amino acid sequence: CASSFSYEQYF. Variable domain in full (rest from reference TRBV7-9 and TRBJ2-7): DTGVSQNPRHKITKRGQNVTFRCDPISEHNRLYWYRQTLGQGPEFLTYFQNEAQLEKSRLLSDRFSAERPKGSFSTLEIQRTEQGDSAMYLCASSFSYEQYFGPGTRLTVT.

This sequence joins TRBV19 and TRBJ1-6, with 8 positions matching TRBD1. Looked up from germline, CDR1 is LNHDA and CDR2 is SQIVND (reference sequence). The CDR3 is 13 residues long. With 6 bases clipped from V and 15 bases from J, the junction kept 10 bases outside the gene matches. The CDR3 bases are TGTGCCAGTAGAGACCGGACAGGGTTCGACCTCCACTTT. Translation gives CASRDRTGFDLHF. Using reference TRBV19 and TRBJ1-6 for the parts outside the CDR3, the full variable domain is DGGITQSPKYLFRKEGQNVTLSCEQNLNHDAMYWYRQDPGQGLRLIYYSQIVNDFQKGDIAEGYSVSREKKESFPLTVTSAQKNPTAFYLCASRDRTGFDLHFGNGTRLTVT.

V usage is TRBV5-1 and J usage is TRBJ2-1; 8 nucleotides agree with TRBD1. The CDR3 is 15 amino acids. CDR1 is SGHRS, CDR2 YFSETQ, per germline. With 5 bases clipped from V and 0 bases from J, the junction kept 4 bases outside the gene matches. The DNA for the CDR3 is TGCGCCAGCAGACGGACAGGGAGCTCCTACAATGAGCAGTTCTTC. This gives the protein CASRRTGSSYNEQFF.

V and J are TRBV11-3 and TRBJ2-1, with TRBD2 matching over 10 bases. The V gene end was trimmed by 5 bases and the J gene end by 1 base; junction bases not matched to a gene: 5. The germline V gene encodes CDR1 SGHNT and CDR2 YENEEA. CDR3 size: 16 residues. The CDR3 DNA sequence: TGTGCCAGCAGCGGCCGTAGCGGGAGGTCCTACAATGAGCAGTTCTTC. Its protein product is CASSGRSGRSYNEQFF.

The chain is built from TRBV2 and TRBJ1-2, with TRBD1 matching 10 bases. Trimming at V came to 6 bases and at J to 6 bases, leaving 7 bases not matched to a gene. This CDR3 contains 14 residues. Germline assignment: CDR1 SNHLY and CDR2 FYNNEI. The CDR3 reads CASSLTGTGDGYTF. The CDR3 bases are TGTGCCAGCAGCCTCACGGGGACAGGGGATGGCTACACCTTC.

This clone turned up a few times. The chain combines TRBV19 with TRBJ1-6; TRBD1 is a possible D gene (6 bases). Germline CDR1 is LNHDA and CDR2 is SQIVND (reference sequence). This CDR3 has 14 amino acids. V was trimmed by 2 bases and J by 7 bases, leaving 9 bases between them. CDR3 in amino acids: CASSIRTENSPLHF. In DNA form, the CDR3 reads TGTGCCAGTAGTATAAGGACAGAAAATTCACCCCTCCACTTT. Drawing the rest from reference TRBV19 and TRBJ1-6, the complete variable domain is DGGITQSPKYLFRKEGQNVTLSCEQNLNHDAMYWYRQDPGQGLRLIYYSQIVNDFQKGDIAEGYSVSREKKESFPLTVTSAQKNPTAFYLCASSIRTENSPLHFGNGTRLTVT.

This clone appeared once. The chain carries TRBV3-1 (or the pseudogene TRBV3-2) and TRBJ1-2; TRBD1 matches at 7 bases. The CDR3 covers 13 residues. Losses at the gene ends were 6 bases for V and 8 bases for J; bases not matched to a gene: 9. Germline V gene sequence: CDR1 LGHDT, CDR2 YNNKEL (reference sequence). DNA for the CDR3: TGTGCCAGCAGTCCGACAGGGAGGTTGGGCTACACCTTC. Protein sequence: CASSPTGRLGYTF.